This passage covers 28 T cell receptor beta chains from one sample sequenced in a study of T-cell reconstitution after alpha-beta-depleted transplantation in children. TCRbeta library preparation incorporated unique molecular identifiers. MiXCR, applied by TCRdb to the PCR reads, yields one record per CDR3 protein. The sample has roughly 200,000 distinct CDR3 sequences, approximately 8.4% seen once. This specimen consisted of PBMCs, mostly from graft donor cells, obtained 360 days after TCRalphabeta/CD19-depleted stem cell transplant. Every receptor here comes from a male patient aged 2 to 10 who had a stem cell transplant for acute myeloid leukemia, so the T cells may come from the graft donor.

This clonotype appeared a few times. The V gene is TRBV15, the J gene TRBJ2-2; a possible D gene is TRBD1 (6 bases). The CDR3 is 17 residues long. V was cut by 1 base and J by 2 bases, with 14 bases left in between. CDR1 and CDR2 (germline): LNHNV, YYDKDF (reference sequence). The CDR3, as DNA: TGTGCCACCAGCAGAGTACAGGGAACGGGAAACACCGGGGAGCTGTTTTTT. It translates to CATSRVQGTGNTGELFF.

CDR3 nucleotides: TGTGCCAGCAGTTACTCTGCGGGGGGCTACAATGAGCAGTTCTTC. This encodes CASSYSAGGYNEQFF. The V and J genes are TRBV6-5 and TRBJ2-1; TRBD2 agrees at 8 bases. The J segment lost 3 bases and the V segment lost 0 bases, leaving 1 base of the junction unmatched. From germline, CDR1 is MNHEY and CDR2 SVGAGI. The CDR3 has 15 residues.

This clonotype was found many times. The genes are TRBV12-3 or TRBV12-4 and TRBJ2-7, with D perhaps being TRBD1 or TRBD2 (5 bases each). This CDR3 has 15 amino acids. V gave up 2 bases and J gave up 4 bases, with 15 bases separating them. CDR3 bases: TGTGCCAGCAGTTTAAAGGGGAGCATGGGTTACGAGCAGTACTTC. Protein: CASSLKGSMGYEQYF.

This clonotype was recorded at least ten times. The genes are TRBV5-5 and TRBJ2-4; 10 nucleotides align to TRBD1. Trimming at V came to 0 bases and at J to 6 bases, leaving 3 bases not matched to a gene. Germline V gene sequence: CDR1 SGHKS, CDR2 YYEKEE (reference sequence). The CDR3 contains 15 residues. CDR3 sequence reads: CASSLVGDRGNIQYF. Here the CDR3 DNA reads TGTGCCAGCAGCTTGGTAGGGGACAGGGGAAACATTCAGTACTTC.

This clonotype was seen at least ten times. The chain is built from TRBV29-1 and TRBJ2-5; the D is unclear. The CDR3 is 10 residues long. The V and J ends lost 7 bases and 3 bases respectively, with 6 bases between them. Germline assignment: CDR1 SQVTM and CDR2 ANQGSEA. The CDR3 reads CSAGEETQYF. The CDR3 bases are TGCAGCGCTGGGGAAGAGACCCAGTACTTC. Variable domain in full (rest from reference TRBV29-1 and TRBJ2-5): SAVISQKPSRDICQRGTSLTIQCQVDSQVTMMFWYRQQPGQSLTLIATANQGSEATYESGFVIDKFPISRPNLTFSTLTVSNMSPEDSSIYLCSAGEETQYFGPGTRLLVL.

The chain links TRBV5-1 to TRBJ1-4, with unresolved D. This CDR3 is built from 15 residues. Germline V gene data show CDR1 as SGHRS and CDR2 as YFSETQ. V was trimmed by 4 bases and J by 0 bases, leaving 10 bases between them. As DNA, the CDR3 is TGCGCCAGCAGCGTTGTGCCATCAACTAATGAAAAACTGTTTTTT. Its protein product is CASSVVPSTNEKLFF.

In this sample, this clonotype turned up many times. The chain links TRBV4-3 to TRBJ2-5; 12 bases line up with TRBD2. The CDR3 runs 17 residues. V lost 0 bases and J lost 4; bases outside the gene matches: 6. Germline lookup yields CDR1 LGHNA and CDR2 YSLEER. CDR3 in DNA: TGCGCCAGCAGCCAAGAAAGGCTAGCGGGAGGGCCAGAGACCCAGTACTTC. It encodes CASSQERLAGGPETQYF.

In this sample, this clonotype turned up many times. This rearrangement joins TRBV12-3 or TRBV12-4 to TRBJ2-1; tentative D call: TRBD1 (5 bases). V lost 8 bases and J lost 6, with 8 bases in between. This CDR3 contains 11 residues. CDR3 nucleotide sequence: TGTGCCAGCCTGGGGCTCAATGAGCAGTTCTTC. It encodes CASLGLNEQFF.

This clonotype was seen many times. This chain uses TRBV29-1 with TRBJ2-1, with D perhaps matching TRBD2 (8 bases). The CDR3 extends over 14 amino acids. Germline V gives CDR1 SQVTM, CDR2 ANQGSEA. V was shortened by 7 bases and J by 8 bases, with 21 bases between the two germline ends. For the CDR3, the DNA is TGCAGCGCCCCGGACAGGACGCGGGGGGATGAGCAGTTCTTC. It is translated as CSAPDRTRGDEQFF.

In this sample, this clonotype turned up many times. CDR3 nucleotides: TGTGCCAGCAGCTTAAACAGGGGGAACGTAGCTAATGAAAAACTGTTTTTT. Translating it yields CASSLNRGNVANEKLFF. V gene TRBV11-2 combines with J gene TRBJ1-4, with TRBD1 matching over 8 bases. The CDR3 sequence is 17 residues long. The trim removed 2 bases at V and 3 bases at J, leaving 8 bases unmatched. Germline V gene data show CDR1 as SGHAT and CDR2 as FQNNGV.

The V and J genes are TRBV5-6 and TRBJ2-7, with 7 bases that match TRBD1. Trimming at V came to 4 bases and at J to 1 base, leaving 11 bases not matched to a gene. Germline V gene sequence: CDR1 SGHDT, CDR2 YYEEEE. The CDR3 length is 16 residues. In DNA form, the CDR3 reads TGTGCCAGCAGCCCTTCTGGGACAGCCAGTTCCTACGAGCAGTACGTC. Translated: CASSPSGTASSYEQYV.

The rearrangement uses TRBV2 and TRBJ2-1, with TRBD2 identical over 10 bases. The V segment lost 5 bases and the J segment 7 bases; nucleotides outside the gene matches: 5. This CDR3 spans 14 amino acids. Germline loops: CDR1 SNHLY, CDR2 FYNNEI. CDR3 DNA sequence: TGTGCCAGCAGTCCGGAACTAGCGGGAAATGAGCAGTTCTTC. This sequence encodes CASSPELAGNEQFF.

In its sample, this clonotype was seen a few times. The chain employs TRBV13 and TRBJ1-2, with 7 bases aligning to TRBD1. J gave up 1 base and V 0 bases, and 11 bases lay outside the gene matches. The germline V gene has CDR1 PRHDT and CDR2 FYEKMQ (reference sequence). The CDR3 contains 18 residues. The CDR3 DNA reads TGTGCCAGCAGCTTAGGCCCGACAGGGCCTGGGGTTAACTATGGCTACACCTTC. Amino acids: CASSLGPTGPGVNYGYTF.

Concerning this clonotype itself: The CDR3 carries no conserved terminal phenylalanine or tryptophan, so it likely arises from a read error. V usage is TRBV6-1 and J usage is TRBJ1-4; D may be TRBD1 (6 bases). V shed 6 bases and J shed 8 bases, with 19 bases lying between them. The V gene's germline CDR1 is MNHNS and CDR2 SASEGT. The CDR3 contains 15 residues. This CDR3 is CASSPPRGRGEKLFC. The CDR3 bases are TGTGCCAGCAGCCCACCCCGGGGGCGCGGGGAAAAACTGTTTTGT.

This clonotype has a handful of counts. Here the CDR3 reads CASSSSAGGPHKTQYF. DNA for the CDR3: TGTGCCAGCAGTTCCTCAGCGGGGGGCCCCCATAAGACCCAGTACTTC. The chain links TRBV28 to TRBJ2-5, with 9 bases identical to TRBD2. Losses at the gene ends were 4 bases for V and 6 bases for J; bases not matched to a gene: 12. The CDR3 sequence is 16 residues long. Germline assignment: CDR1 MDHEN and CDR2 SYDVKM.

The chain couples TRBV20-1 to TRBJ2-7; weak D call: TRBD1 (6 bases). CDR1 is DFQATT and CDR2 is SNEGSKA in the germline V gene (reference sequence). The CDR3 consists of 15 residues. The V gene lost 6 bases and the J gene lost 2 bases, with 20 bases spanning the gap. The CDR3: CSAYPRTAIPYEQYF. For the CDR3, the DNA is TGCAGTGCATATCCCAGGACAGCAATTCCCTACGAGCAGTACTTC.

This clonotype has more than one count but fewer than ten. The chain joins TRBV29-1 to TRBJ2-1; D unresolved. V lost 3 bases and J 7 bases, leaving 1 base between the germline ends. Germline V gives CDR1 SQVTM, CDR2 ANQGSEA. The CDR3 spans 9 residues. The CDR3 protein is CSVENEQFF. The CDR3 DNA follows: TGCAGCGTTGAGAATGAGCAGTTCTTC.

This clonotype was observed at least ten times. The chain carries TRBV12-3 or TRBV12-4 and TRBJ2-7; the D gene is possibly TRBD1 (6 bases). This CDR3 comprises 12 residues. V lost 6 bases to trimming and J lost 5 bases, with 11 bases between them. The CDR3 reads CASRARDNEQYF. CDR3 sequence (DNA): TGTGCCAGCAGAGCCCGGGACAACGAGCAGTACTTC.

Many counts were recorded for this clonotype. The chain uses TRBV6-2 or TRBV6-3 and TRBJ2-1; 8 bases are a match to TRBD2. This CDR3 spans 16 amino acids. CDR1 MNHEY and CDR2 SVGEGT come from the germline V gene. With V trimmed by 0 bases and J by 3 bases, 4 bases remained unmatched. Written as DNA, the CDR3 is TGTGCCAGCAGTTACTCGAGACGGGAGGGCTACAATGAGCAGTTCTTC. It yields the protein CASSYSRREGYNEQFF.

This clonotype was counted a few times. The chain combines TRBV7-2 with TRBJ1-2; D gene uncertain. The CDR3 is 12 amino acids. Per germline, CDR1 SGHTA and CDR2 FQGNSA. Trimming removed 5 bases from V and 8 bases from J, with 12 bases in between. The CDR3 nucleotides read TGTGCCAGCAGCCCGCACCAACGGGGCTACACCTTC. It yields the protein CASSPHQRGYTF. The full variable domain, in which reference TRBV7-2 and TRBJ1-2 provide the parts outside the CDR3, is GAGVSQSPSNKVTEKGKDVELRCDPISGHTALYWYRQSLGQGLEFLIYFQGNSAPDKSGLPSDRFSAERTGGSVSTLTIQRTQQEDSAVYLCASSPHQRGYTFGSGTRLTVV.

The sample holds many counts of this clonotype. The gene calls are TRBV20-1 and TRBJ2-3; possible D gene TRBD2, 6 bases. Germline CDR1 reads DFQATT; CDR2 reads SNEGSKA (reference sequence). Trimming cost V 4 bases and J 0 bases, with 14 bases left between them. This CDR3 spans 15 amino acids. Here the CDR3 DNA reads TGCAGTGCTACCCGGGGGAGCGGTAGCACAGATACGCAGTATTTT. Its translation: CSATRGSGSTDTQYF.

V usage is TRBV7-6 and J usage is TRBJ2-3, with TRBD1 matching over 8 bases. This CDR3 contains 15 residues. V was pared by 6 bases and J by 2 bases, with 7 bases of the junction left unmatched. CDR1 SGHVS and CDR2 FNYEAQ come from the germline V gene. The CDR3 region is CASRTWTGPTDTQYF. The CDR3 DNA follows: TGTGCCAGCAGGACTTGGACAGGGCCCACAGATACGCAGTATTTT.

Only a few counts were recorded for this clonotype. The genes are TRBV5-1 and TRBJ2-1; D is perhaps TRBD1 (9 bases). Germline loops: CDR1 SGHRS, CDR2 YFSETQ. The CDR3 covers 21 residues. Trimming took 7 bases from V and 5 from J, leaving 37 bases between them. The CDR3 is CASALNRGLAPGLGPNNEQFF. For the CDR3, the DNA is TGCGCCAGCGCACTAAACAGGGGGCTAGCCCCGGGACTAGGGCCAAACAATGAGCAGTTCTTC.

The J gene is TRBJ2-7, the V gene TRBV30; D possibly matches TRBD1 or TRBD2 (6 bases each). From germline, CDR1 is GTSNPN and CDR2 SVGIG (reference sequence). The germline V and J ends were trimmed by 8 bases and 0 bases, with 17 bases remaining between them. The CDR3 is made up of 14 amino acids. The CDR3 bases are TGTGCCGTAAACTCCGGGGGCAACTCCTACGAGCAGTACTTC. Amino acid sequence: CAVNSGGNSYEQYF.

V and J are TRBV7-9 and TRBJ2-7, with D perhaps matching TRBD2 (6 bases). In germline, CDR1 is SEHNR, CDR2 FQNEAQ (reference sequence). V lost 6 bases and J lost 2, with 14 bases in between. The CDR3 consists of 14 residues. The CDR3, as DNA: TGTGCCAGCAGTTCACCGGGACTTACCTACGAGCAGTACTTC. Translating it yields CASSSPGLTYEQYF.

In its sample, this clonotype was seen many times. The rearrangement links TRBV29-1 to TRBJ2-5, with TRBD2 matching 14 bases. CDR1 is SQVTM and CDR2 is ANQGSEA in the germline V gene. The CDR3 is 17 residues long. J was trimmed by 3 bases and V by 4 bases; bases with no gene match: 10. CDR3 residues: CSVGVWLGLAGEETQYF. CDR3 coding DNA: TGCAGCGTTGGTGTATGGTTGGGACTAGCGGGAGAAGAGACCCAGTACTTC.

This clonotype was recorded a few times. The V call is TRBV7-2, the J call TRBJ2-2; 9 bases agree with TRBD1. The CDR3 has 16 residues. The trim removed 5 bases at V and 0 bases at J, leaving 4 bases unmatched. Per germline, CDR1 SGHTA and CDR2 FQGNSA. CDR3 in amino acids: CASSLTGGSNTGELFF. The CDR3 DNA follows: TGTGCCAGCAGCCTCACAGGGGGCTCGAACACCGGGGAGCTGTTTTTT.

This clonotype was counted many times. The chain couples TRBV4-2 to TRBJ2-7; D remains ambiguous. V lost 0 bases and J 7 bases, leaving 16 bases between the germline ends. The germline gives CDR1 LGHNA, CDR2 YNFKEQ. CDR3 length: 15 residues. The CDR3 loop reads CASSQDRGYREEQYF. CDR3 DNA sequence: TGTGCCAGCAGCCAAGATCGAGGCTACCGAGAGGAGCAGTACTTC.